What follows are 14 T cell receptor beta chains derived from one specimen sequenced in a study of graft-versus-host responses after intestinal transplantation. For these receptors, no antigen is known. TCRdb's copy holds only in-frame clones and misses some; the assay was immunoSEQ multiplex PCR. The sample has 95,000 to 150,000 clones, approximately 95% seen once. The sample consisted of unstimulated CD8+ T cells sorted from spleen or lymph node cells, taken before intestinal transplant. These TCRs come from a human donor who received an intestinal transplant.

This sequence joins TRBV27 and TRBJ1-5; TRBD1 might be the D (5 bases). V lost 6 bases, J lost 0 bases, and 18 bases lay in between. The CDR3 is 17 amino acids. CDR1 and CDR2 from the germline V gene are MNHEY and SMNVEV (reference sequence). The CDR3 DNA sequence: TGTGCCAGCAGCCCCTGCACAGGATGCTATAGCAATCAGCCCCAGCATTTT. It codes for CASSPCTGCYSNQPQHF.

CDR3 sequence reads: CASSLATGSLNTGELFF. Here the CDR3 DNA reads TGTGCCAGCAGCTTGGCGACAGGGAGCCTGAACACCGGGGAGCTGTTTTTT. The rearrangement links TRBV5-6 to TRBJ2-2; 7 bases line up with TRBD1. V lost 0 bases and J lost 1; bases outside the gene matches: 6. The CDR3 has 17 amino acids. Per germline, CDR1 SGHDT and CDR2 YYEEEE.

CDR3: CASSQVWRGDYEQYF. The CDR3 DNA follows: TGTGCCAGCAGCCAAGTTTGGCGGGGGGACTACGAGCAGTACTTC. V and J are TRBV4-2 and TRBJ2-7; TRBD2 agrees at 8 bases. Trimming removed 1 base from V and 3 bases from J; junction bases left unmatched: 5. The CDR3 extends over 15 amino acids. The germline CDR1 and CDR2 sequences are LGHNA and YNFKEQ.

The chain recombines TRBV28 with TRBJ2-7; the match to TRBD1 covers 9 bases. The CDR3 is 14 amino acids. Germline trimming cut 6 bases from V and 3 bases from J; bases unmatched to any gene: 6. Germline V CDR1 and CDR2: MDHEN, SYDVKM. CDR3 protein: CASRPGQGHYEQYF. The CDR3 DNA reads TGTGCCAGCAGACCGGGACAGGGCCACTACGAGCAGTACTTC.

V and J are TRBV6-1 and TRBJ2-7, with TRBD1 identical over 9 bases. The CDR3 is 14 amino acids. Germline lookup yields CDR1 MNHNS and CDR2 SASEGT. V shed 4 bases and J 3 bases; nucleotides not matched to a gene: 4. The CDR3 loop is CASSGGTGSYEQYF. CDR3 DNA: TGTGCCAGCAGTGGGGGGACAGGGAGCTACGAGCAGTACTTC.

The chain carries TRBV15 and TRBJ2-2; D perhaps matches TRBD2 (5 bases). CDR1 is LNHNV, CDR2 YYDKDF, per germline (reference sequence). This CDR3 comprises 13 residues. V lost 9 bases, J lost 0 bases, and 8 bases lay in between. In nucleotides, the CDR3 is TGTGCCACGAGGGATGCGAACACCGGGGAGCTGTTTTTT. It codes for CATRDANTGELFF. Complete variable domain (other parts from reference TRBV15 and TRBJ2-2): DAMVIQNPRYQVTQFGKPVTLSCSQTLNHNVMYWYQQKSSQAPKLLFHYYDKDFNNEADTPDNFQSRRPNTSFCFLDIRSPGLGDTAMYLCATRDANTGELFFGEGSRLTVL.

The CDR3 loop is CASSLLAGSTDTQYF. The CDR3 nucleotides are TGTGCCAGCAGTTTATTGGCGGGAAGCACAGATACGCAGTATTTT. The rearrangement joins TRBV28 to TRBJ2-3, with D possibly being TRBD2 (6 bases). The CDR3 loop spans 15 amino acids. V lost 1 base and J 0 bases, leaving 8 bases between the germline ends. CDR1 is MDHEN, CDR2 SYDVKM, per germline.

This chain connects TRBV9 to TRBJ2-7, with TRBD2 identical over 9 bases. Losses at the gene ends were 3 bases for V and 3 bases for J; bases not matched to a gene: 13. This CDR3 contains 17 residues. Germline CDR1 and CDR2: SGDLS and YYNGEE. The CDR3 region is CASSAGTANSGSYEQYF. The CDR3 nucleotides read TGTGCCAGCAGCGCGGGGACAGCTAATAGCGGGAGCTACGAGCAGTACTTC.

V is TRBV4-1 and J is TRBJ2-7; D is unclear. This CDR3 is built from 12 residues. Deletions cut 3 bases from V and 10 bases from J, with 13 bases between. Germline V CDR1 and CDR2: MGHRA, YSYEKL. The DNA of the CDR3 is TGCGCCAGCAGCCAGATAGAAAGGGTCCAGTACTTC. This encodes CASSQIERVQYF.

The chain links TRBV5-8 to TRBJ1-1; D is possibly TRBD1 (5 bases). Trimming removed 2 bases at V and 7 bases at J, with 9 bases between. The CDR3 loop spans 12 amino acids. The germline gives CDR1 SGHTS, CDR2 YDEGEE. CDR3: CASSFGAVEAFF. CDR3 nucleotides: TGTGCCAGCAGCTTTGGGGCAGTTGAAGCTTTCTTT.

The chain carries TRBV30 and TRBJ2-7; TRBD2 matches at 14 bases. This CDR3 has 17 residues. V was pared by 3 bases and J by 5 bases, with 12 bases of the junction left unmatched. Germline V gene data show CDR1 as GTSNPN and CDR2 as SVGIG (reference sequence). CDR3 amino acids: CAWRLKRTSGRRDEQYF. CDR3 in DNA: TGTGCCTGGAGACTCAAGCGGACTAGCGGGAGGCGGGACGAGCAGTACTTC.

This clone has just one count. V and J are TRBV15 and TRBJ2-1; a weak D match, TRBD2 (5 bases). Per germline, CDR1 LNHNV and CDR2 YYDKDF (reference sequence). The CDR3 runs to 11 residues. The V gene lost 8 bases and the J gene lost 10 bases, with 12 bases spanning the gap. CDR3 in DNA: TGTGCCACCCAGGACTCTATGGAGCAGTTCTTC. Amino acids: CATQDSMEQFF.

The rearrangement links TRBV1 to TRBJ2-2; no check of the table's D call, TRBD2, against the DNA was made. TRBV1 is tagged as a pseudogene. The CDR3 has 14 amino acids. The CDR3 DNA reads TGCACCAGCAGCGCTAGAGCGAACACCGGGGAGCTGTTTTTT. Translated: CTSSARANTGELFF.

This clone was observed once. The chain employs TRBV6-5 and TRBJ1-5; the D is unclear. Trimming left V 2 bases short and J 0 bases short, with 8 bases between. The CDR3 runs to 15 residues. The germline gives CDR1 MNHEY, CDR2 SVGAGI. The CDR3 spells CASSYGSHSNQPQHF. CDR3 bases: TGTGCCAGCAGTTACGGCAGCCATAGCAATCAGCCCCAGCATTTT.